The T cell receptor beta chain under discussion was sequenced for a study of identical twins (TCRdb year 2016). Study-wide context: TCR alpha and beta repertoires from monozygotic twins, unrelated adults of various ages and cord blood were deep-sequenced to test whether fetal clonotypes persist. Replicate twin experiments were performed at different times using different library preparation protocols to rule out contamination.

Remarks on this clonotype: The clone's antigen remains unknown. Base-call qualities are not available, and no considerably larger clone is one nucleotide away.

Taken from the germline V gene, the CDR1 and CDR2 loops are SGHAT and FQNNGV. The junction shows trimming of 1 base on V and 5 bases on J, plus 14 bases between the germline ends. The CDR3 covers 15 residues, taking in both the cysteine and the phenylalanine. Only the CDR3 region is kept as DNA, spanning 45 bases read in frame from base 1. Library construction relied on 5' RACE. Reads for this sample came from an Illumina HiSeq 2000. A universal primer binding site was added through template switching, and the final cDNA carried a unique molecular identifier so that TCR cDNA molecules could be counted accurately. Specific primers in the conserved constant-segment region were used to synthesize first-strand cDNA for the TCR alpha and beta chains. Each cDNA library was double barcoded, with a SMART-Mk sample barcode plus Illumina barcodes, to control for contamination. TruSeq adapter sequences, together with Illumina sample barcodes, were added in two successive PCR steps. TCR alpha and beta cDNA libraries were sequenced on the Illumina HiSeq platform with custom primers. For the original study's pipeline: MiGEC processed the raw reads to extract unique molecular identifiers, while MiXCR was used to determine the CDR3 positions. Recombination models were inferred per individual with the repgenHMM and IGoR tools using an EM algorithm. Shared clonotypes were analyzed with the tcR package in R, and sharing was normalized by the product of cloneset sizes. To study raw recombination free of thymic and clonal selection effects, out-of-frame nonproductive sequences were analyzed. TCRdb cleaned the public reads at Q25 with fastp, built clones with MiXCR and kept in-frame beta chains. Every entry covers one CDR3 protein and lists the most common genes and DNA from its rows. These V and J calls derive from TCRdb rather than the authors' analysis. The sample profile shows about 500,000 distinct CDR3 sequences; 14% of them were found once. The ten largest clones capture about 0.97% of the sample.

On the study overall, not on this receptor specifically: Out-of-frame TCR alpha sequences shared between twins showed an excess of low generation-probability sequences compared with coincidental sharing between unrelated individuals. Zero-insertion analyses could be partly confounded by invariant T cells such as MAIT and iNKT, though diverse VJ usage argued against such confounding for most clonotypes. Conclusions relied on cross-sectional statistical analysis, since the same donors could not be followed over many years. Fewer insertions were carried by abundant cord blood beta clonotypes; a weaker similar trend was observed in young adult naive repertoires, while no such trend was observed in memory repertoires. Out-of-frame TCR alpha sharing in monozygotic twins was systematically underestimated by recombination models, whereas sharing between unrelated individuals was in agreement with the recombination models. The excess sharing between twins in beta out-of-frame sequences was weaker because fewer shared sequences reduced the signal-to-noise ratio.

Only healthy Caucasian donors were included. Three pairs of female monozygotic twins, all aged 18 to 29 years, made up the twin cohort. CD4+ and CD8+ T cell populations were isolated with positive isolation kits from Invitrogen. These data are also associated with another study on yellow fever vaccine responses in identical twins. Per that second paper: The authors reported that the T cell response to vaccination in identical twins appeared partly convergent and partly personalized. Focusing on identical twins, the study followed the T cell clones that responded to the vaccine, and did so with precision.

The chain couples TRBV11-2 to TRBJ2-5; perhaps TRBD2 is the D gene, with 6 bases matching. This TCR derives from a woman between 18 and 30 years old in good health. The sample consisted of CD4+ T cells sorted from blood. The nucleotide sequence is given as TGTGCCAGCAGCTTAGCTAGCGCCCTCCGGGAGACCCAGTACTTC. This gives the protein CASSLASALRETQYF.